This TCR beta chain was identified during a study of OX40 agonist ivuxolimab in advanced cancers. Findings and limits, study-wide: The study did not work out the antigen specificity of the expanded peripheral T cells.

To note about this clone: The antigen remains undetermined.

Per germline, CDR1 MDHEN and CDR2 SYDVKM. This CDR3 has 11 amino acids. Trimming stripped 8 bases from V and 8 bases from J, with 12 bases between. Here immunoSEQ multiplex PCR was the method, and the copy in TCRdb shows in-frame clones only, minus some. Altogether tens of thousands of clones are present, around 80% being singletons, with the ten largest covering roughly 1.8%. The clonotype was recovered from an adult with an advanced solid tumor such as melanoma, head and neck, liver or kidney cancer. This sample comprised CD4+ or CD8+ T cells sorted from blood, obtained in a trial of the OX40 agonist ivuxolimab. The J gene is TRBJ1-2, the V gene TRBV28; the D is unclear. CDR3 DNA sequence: TGTGCCAGCTTCCGGGAGCGGGGCTACACCTTC. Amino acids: CASFRERGYTF.